The sequence of this T cell receptor beta chain was determined in a study of stem cell transplantation in POMP-related autoinflammatory disease. The wider study: Before transplant, CD4+ T cells skewed naive and CD8+ proportions were low. Study-level results: Fewer unique TRB V-J gene pairings were identified in patients with PRAID. Across all analyzed T-cell subsets, patients with PRAID tended toward reduced diversity and increased clonality.

Points on this clone: No antigen is known for it. The junction differs from germline at one of its ends, possibly a read error.

Here immunoSEQ multiplex PCR was the method, and the copy in TCRdb shows in-frame clones only, minus some. This table has tens of thousands of clones, roughly 90% appearing once. This CDR3 contains 15 residues. The germline gives CDR1 MNHNS, CDR2 SASEGT. The source of this sequence is a human patient with POMP-related autoinflammation and immune dysregulation (PRAID). Certain T cells may be donor cells from the graft. J is TRBJ2-7 and V is TRBV6-1; TRBD1 matches at 7 bases. The sequencing used CD4+ T cells from PBMCs, collected after stem cell transplantation. CDR3: CASSEGRGYSHEQYF. DNA of the CDR3: TGTGCCAGCAGTGAAGGCAGGGGGTACTCCCACGAGCAGTACTTC.